The 24 T cell receptor beta chains given below trace back to one sample, sequenced in a study of spatial heterogeneity in lung cancer. In TCRdb, the 5' RACE reads were re-called with MiXCR into one record per CDR3 protein. The sample carries under 100,000 distinct CDR3 sequences, roughly 10% recorded once. Described time point: sample taken at primary tumor resection. Unsorted whole RNA from tumor, nontumor lung or frozen PBMC underwent sequencing. The sequencing here drew on PBMCs, taken at surgery. These receptors all come from a male donor with early-stage non-small cell lung cancer.

This clonotype was found a few times. The chain joins TRBV6-2 or TRBV6-3 to TRBJ2-7; the D is unclear. In germline, CDR1 is MNHEY, CDR2 SVGEGT. The V end lost 11 bases, the J end lost 0 bases, and 8 bases lay between the germline ends. There are 11 residues in the CDR3. This CDR3 reads CAGNGSYEQYF. The CDR3 nucleotides read TGTGCCGGCAATGGCTCCTACGAGCAGTACTTC.

The chain joins TRBV28 to TRBJ2-1, with unresolved D. Trimming took off 8 bases at V and 6 bases at J, with 20 bases between the two ends. Per germline, CDR1 MDHEN and CDR2 SYDVKM. This CDR3 contains 15 residues. The CDR3 region is CASLSGKLGSNEQFF. The CDR3 DNA sequence: TGTGCCAGCCTATCTGGAAAACTGGGAAGCAATGAGCAGTTCTTC.

V and J are TRBV6-2 or TRBV6-3 and TRBJ2-7; D is perhaps TRBD2 (5 bases). V lost 4 bases to trimming and J lost 2 bases, with 12 bases between them. Per the germline V gene, CDR1 is MNHEY and CDR2 is SVGEGT. CDR3 length equals 14 residues. Written as DNA, the CDR3 is TGTGCCAGCAGTTCGGGGAGAGGGCCCTACGAGCAGTACTTC. This sequence encodes CASSSGRGPYEQYF.

This clonotype was detected a few times. The chain employs TRBV11-2 and TRBJ2-5, with 7 positions matching TRBD2. The CDR3 sequence is 13 residues long. From germline, CDR1 is SGHAT and CDR2 FQNNGV. The trim removed 4 bases at V and 5 bases at J, leaving 4 bases unmatched. CDR3 DNA: TGTGCCAGCAGCTCCGTGCGGGGGGAGACCCAGTACTTC. This translates into CASSSVRGETQYF.

V usage is TRBV28 and J usage is TRBJ2-5; 9 bases are a match to TRBD2. There are 17 residues in the CDR3. Looked up from germline, CDR1 is MDHEN and CDR2 is SYDVKM. J gave up 4 bases and V 6 bases, and 15 bases lay outside the gene matches. For the CDR3, the DNA is TGTGCCAGCAGCCTATTTGGCGCGGGAGGGCCTGGAGAGACCCAGTACTTC. It is translated as CASSLFGAGGPGETQYF.

This clonotype was observed at least ten times. The chain uses TRBV5-1 and TRBJ1-5; D unclear. Germline V gene data show CDR1 as SGHRS and CDR2 as YFSETQ. This CDR3 has 13 residues. V lost 0 bases, J lost 2 bases, and 3 bases lay in between. The CDR3 sequence is CASSLDGNQPQHF. The DNA of the CDR3 is TGCGCCAGCAGCTTGGATGGCAATCAGCCCCAGCATTTT.

V and J are TRBV12-5 and TRBJ2-5; D unresolved. Trimming cost V 7 bases and J 7 bases, with 22 bases left between them. The CDR3 runs 15 residues. Germline V gene lookup returns CDR1 LGHNT and CDR2 FRNRAP. DNA for the CDR3: TGTGCTAGTGCCCCCCAAGTAGAGTCTTGGGGGACCCAGTACTTC. Protein: CASAPQVESWGTQYF.

This clonotype has only a few counts. V and J are TRBV4-2 and TRBJ1-5; 7 nucleotides match TRBD1. V lost 1 base to trimming and J lost 0 bases; unmatched junction nucleotides: 9. The CDR3 contains 18 residues. Germline V gene data show CDR1 as LGHNA and CDR2 as YNFKEQ. The CDR3 reads CASSQGPGQVDSNQPQHF. The CDR3 DNA is TGTGCCAGCAGCCAAGGCCCCGGACAGGTGGATAGCAATCAGCCCCAGCATTTT.

This clonotype appeared many times. The chain is built from TRBV6-6 and TRBJ1-1, with 12 bases fitting TRBD1. The V gene's germline CDR1 is MNHNY and CDR2 SVGAGI (reference sequence). The ends lost 6 bases at V and 3 bases at J; junction bases unmatched: 11. The CDR3 extends over 17 amino acids. CDR3 loop: CASRGRDRGPGDTEAFF. The DNA for the CDR3 is TGTGCCAGCAGAGGCCGGGACAGGGGGCCGGGGGACACTGAAGCTTTCTTT.

This clonotype turned up a few times. The rearrangement uses TRBV9 and TRBJ2-1; TRBD2 aligns across 11 bases. The germline gives CDR1 SGDLS, CDR2 YYNGEE. The V segment lost 0 bases and the J segment 0 bases; nucleotides outside the gene matches: 2. This CDR3 has 17 amino acids. CDR3 sequence (DNA): TGTGCCAGCAGCGTAGGACTAGCGGGATTCTCCTACAATGAGCAGTTCTTC. It yields the protein CASSVGLAGFSYNEQFF.

The chain couples TRBV5-4 to TRBJ1-2, with D possibly being TRBD1 (5 bases). This CDR3 region has 14 residues. Germline CDR1 is SGHNT and CDR2 is YYREEE (reference sequence). Trimming left V 5 bases short and J 0 bases short, with 11 bases between. This chain's CDR3 is CASRPWGANYGYTF. The CDR3 nucleotides are TGTGCCAGCAGACCCTGGGGGGCTAACTATGGCTACACCTTC.

This clonotype was detected many times. This chain links TRBV28 with TRBJ2-5; D perhaps matches TRBD1 (6 bases). Germline V CDR1 and CDR2: MDHEN, SYDVKM. This CDR3 region has 14 residues. V lost 1 base and J lost 4, with 10 bases in between. The chain's CDR3 is CASSLYGRGETQYF. The CDR3 DNA reads as TGTGCCAGCAGTTTATACGGCAGGGGAGAGACCCAGTACTTC.

The table lists this clonotype with many counts. The CDR3 protein is CSARGLVNEQFF. The CDR3 DNA reads TGCAGTGCTAGGGGGCTAGTCAATGAGCAGTTCTTC. This chain uses TRBV20-1 with TRBJ2-1; TRBD1 is a possible D gene (5 bases). Looked up from germline, CDR1 is DFQATT and CDR2 is SNEGSKA (reference sequence). The CDR3 loop spans 12 amino acids. V dropped 3 bases and J dropped 6 bases, with 9 bases sitting between them.

This clonotype was counted many times. The chain is built from TRBV20-1 and TRBJ2-1; 7 bases align to TRBD2. The ends lost 1 base at V and 3 bases at J; junction bases unmatched: 3. The CDR3 runs to 14 residues. The germline CDR1 and CDR2 sequences are DFQATT and SNEGSKA (reference sequence). CDR3: CSARGLADYNEQFF. Here the CDR3 DNA reads TGCAGTGCTAGAGGCCTAGCGGACTACAATGAGCAGTTCTTC.

This chain joins TRBV20-1 and TRBJ1-1, with D perhaps matching TRBD1 (6 bases). The CDR3 spans 14 residues. Trimming removed 8 bases at V and 0 bases at J, with 16 bases between. Germline V gives CDR1 DFQATT, CDR2 SNEGSKA (reference sequence). The CDR3 sequence: CSTHRGVMNTEAFF. CDR3 DNA: TGCAGTACCCATAGGGGGGTTATGAACACTGAAGCTTTCTTT.

This clonotype has at least ten counts. The chain links TRBV10-3 to TRBJ2-1; D gene uncertain. Per the germline V gene, CDR1 is ENHRY and CDR2 is SYGVKD. With 2 bases removed from V and 5 bases from J, the gap between germline ends came to 7 bases. The CDR3 is 13 amino acids. The CDR3 loop is CAISEVPDNEQFF. The CDR3 coding sequence is TGTGCCATCAGTGAGGTCCCCGACAATGAGCAGTTCTTC.

This clonotype was seen ten or more times. The V gene is TRBV12-3 or TRBV12-4, the J gene TRBJ1-1; D is possibly TRBD1 (5 bases). The CDR3 is 15 residues long. Trimming took 5 bases from V and 0 from J, leaving 13 bases between them. This CDR3 is CASSPGRRMNTEAFF. The CDR3 coding sequence is TGTGCCAGCAGTCCAGGGAGAAGGATGAACACTGAAGCTTTCTTT.

This chain joins TRBV14 and TRBJ2-2; TRBD2 matches at 8 bases. V lost 1 base, J lost 5 bases, and 6 bases stayed unmatched. CDR3 size: 16 residues. Germline V gene lookup returns CDR1 SGHDN and CDR2 FVKESK. In nucleotides, the CDR3 is TGTGCCAGCAGCCAAGGCAGCGGGAGTACGACCGGGGAGCTGTTTTTT. Its translation is CASSQGSGSTTGELFF.

There are many counts of this clonotype. This rearrangement joins TRBV9 to TRBJ2-6; no clear D. The V end lost 3 bases, the J end lost 0 bases, and 1 base lay between the germline ends. The CDR3 spans 13 residues. CDR1 and CDR2 (germline): SGDLS, YYNGEE. The CDR3 region has the DNA TGTGCCAGCAGCGACTCTGGGGCCAACGTCCTGACTTTC. Translation gives CASSDSGANVLTF.

The chain uses TRBV5-1 and TRBJ2-6; 10 nucleotides align to TRBD2. This CDR3 has 19 amino acids. Germline CDR1 is SGHRS and CDR2 is YFSETQ. V shed 4 bases and J 1 base; nucleotides not matched to a gene: 11. CDR3 DNA sequence: TGCGCCAGCAGCCTGAAGCCCATAGCGGGAGGTTCTGGGGCCAACGTCCTGACTTTC. Translating it yields CASSLKPIAGGSGANVLTF.

Many counts were recorded for this clonotype. V and J are TRBV28 and TRBJ2-1; the match to TRBD1 covers 12 bases. The junction had 10 bases not matched to a gene; V was cut back by 2 bases and J by 8 bases. Germline V CDR1 and CDR2: MDHEN, SYDVKM. This CDR3 has 17 amino acids. The CDR3 coding sequence is TGTGCCAGCAGTTTAAGCCCGGGACAGGGGGCGTATGATGAGCAGTTCTTC. Its translation is CASSLSPGQGAYDEQFF.

J is TRBJ1-4 and V is TRBV3-1; the D gene is possibly TRBD1 (5 bases). V lost 4 bases and J lost 14, with 17 bases in between. The V gene's germline CDR1 is LGHDT and CDR2 YNNKEL (reference sequence). The CDR3 extends over 13 amino acids. The CDR3 coding sequence is TGTGCCAGCAGCCTCCATACGGGGCAAACGCTGTTTTTT. This gives the protein CASSLHTGQTLFF.

In this sample, this clonotype turned up many times. The rearrangement uses TRBV12-3 or TRBV12-4 and TRBJ2-2, with 11 bases matching TRBD2. The CDR3 is 16 amino acids. The ends lost 5 bases at V and 7 bases at J; junction bases unmatched: 9. CDR3 amino acids: CASSPTSGKVVGELFF. CDR3 in DNA: TGTGCCAGCAGTCCGACTAGCGGGAAGGTCGTCGGGGAGCTGTTTTTT.

This clonotype was found many times. The V gene is TRBV19, the J gene TRBJ2-7; maybe TRBD1 (6 bases). V was clipped by 3 bases and J by 0 bases, with 9 bases between them. The CDR3 is 14 amino acids. Per germline, CDR1 LNHDA and CDR2 SQIVND (reference sequence). This CDR3 is CASSIRTDSYEQYF. In DNA, the CDR3 is TGTGCCAGTAGTATCCGGACAGACTCCTACGAGCAGTACTTC.